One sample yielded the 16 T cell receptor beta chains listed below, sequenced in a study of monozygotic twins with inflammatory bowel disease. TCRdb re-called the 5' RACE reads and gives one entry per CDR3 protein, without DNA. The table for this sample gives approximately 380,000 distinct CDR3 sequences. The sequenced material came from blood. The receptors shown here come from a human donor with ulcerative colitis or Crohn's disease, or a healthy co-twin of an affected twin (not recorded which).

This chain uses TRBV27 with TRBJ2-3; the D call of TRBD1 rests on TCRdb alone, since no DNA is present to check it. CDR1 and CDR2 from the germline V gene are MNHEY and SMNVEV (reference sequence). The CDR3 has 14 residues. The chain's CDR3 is CASLQGAPTDTQYF.

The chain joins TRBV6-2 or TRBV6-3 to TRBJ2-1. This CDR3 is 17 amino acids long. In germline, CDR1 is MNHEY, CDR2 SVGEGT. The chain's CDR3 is CASSYSTQFVSYNEQFF.

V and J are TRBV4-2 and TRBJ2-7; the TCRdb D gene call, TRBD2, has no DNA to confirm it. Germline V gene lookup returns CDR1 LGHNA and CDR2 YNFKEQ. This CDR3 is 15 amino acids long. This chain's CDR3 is CASSQDLAVGAEQYF.

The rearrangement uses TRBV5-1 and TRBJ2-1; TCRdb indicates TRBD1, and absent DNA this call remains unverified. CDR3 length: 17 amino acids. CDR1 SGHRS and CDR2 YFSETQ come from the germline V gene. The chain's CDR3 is CASSLAVGTGAYNEQFF.

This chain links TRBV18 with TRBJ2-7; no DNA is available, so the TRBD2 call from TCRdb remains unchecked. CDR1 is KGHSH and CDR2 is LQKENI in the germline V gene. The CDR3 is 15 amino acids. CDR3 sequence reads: CASSPPGLENYEQYF.

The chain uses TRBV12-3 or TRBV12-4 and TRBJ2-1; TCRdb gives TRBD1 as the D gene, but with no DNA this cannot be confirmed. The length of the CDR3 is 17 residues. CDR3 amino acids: CASSYTRDRGRNNEQFF.

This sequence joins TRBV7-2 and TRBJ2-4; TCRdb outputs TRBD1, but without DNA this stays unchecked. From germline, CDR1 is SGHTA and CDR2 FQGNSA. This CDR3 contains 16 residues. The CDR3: CASSLGTGVAKNIQYF. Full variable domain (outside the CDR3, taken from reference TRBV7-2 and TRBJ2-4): GAGVSQSPSNKVTEKGKDVELRCDPISGHTALYWYRQSLGQGLEFLIYFQGNSAPDKSGLPSDRFSAERTGGSVSTLTIQRTQQEDSAVYLCASSLGTGVAKNIQYFGAGTRLSVL.

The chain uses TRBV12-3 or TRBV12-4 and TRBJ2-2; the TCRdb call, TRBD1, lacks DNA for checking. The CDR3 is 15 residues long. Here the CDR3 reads CASSPSGGRTGELFF.

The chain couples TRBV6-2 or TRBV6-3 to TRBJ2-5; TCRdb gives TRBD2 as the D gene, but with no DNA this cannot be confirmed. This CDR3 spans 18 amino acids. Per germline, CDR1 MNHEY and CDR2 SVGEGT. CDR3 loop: CASTYGLAGGPYQETQYF.

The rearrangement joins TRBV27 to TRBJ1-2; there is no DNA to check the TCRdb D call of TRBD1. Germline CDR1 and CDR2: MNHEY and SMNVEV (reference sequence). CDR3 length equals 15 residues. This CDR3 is CASSPGHQHNYGYTF.

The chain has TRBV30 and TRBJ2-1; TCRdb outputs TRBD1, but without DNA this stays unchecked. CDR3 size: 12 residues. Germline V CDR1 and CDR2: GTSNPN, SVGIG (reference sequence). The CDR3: CAWSKGAGEQFF.

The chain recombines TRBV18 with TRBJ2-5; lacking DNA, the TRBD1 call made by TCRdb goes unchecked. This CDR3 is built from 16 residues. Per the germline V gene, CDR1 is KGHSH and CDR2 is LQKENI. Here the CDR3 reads CASSGRGTGTKETQYF.

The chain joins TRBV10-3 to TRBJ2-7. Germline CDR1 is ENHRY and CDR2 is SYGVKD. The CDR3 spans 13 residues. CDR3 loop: CAIRALNSYEQYF.

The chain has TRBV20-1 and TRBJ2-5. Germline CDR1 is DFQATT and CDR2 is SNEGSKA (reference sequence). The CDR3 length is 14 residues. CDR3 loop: CSARDFRVQETQYF.

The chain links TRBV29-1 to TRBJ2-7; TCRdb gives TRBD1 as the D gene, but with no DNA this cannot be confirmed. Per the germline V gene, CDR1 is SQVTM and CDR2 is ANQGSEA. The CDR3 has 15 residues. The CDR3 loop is CSVEVVGQLSYEQYF.

The CDR3 spells CASSQWGQGFYNEQFF. The rearrangement joins TRBV4-1 to TRBJ2-1; TCRdb lists TRBD1, though no DNA is available to test this call. Per the germline V gene, CDR1 is MGHRA and CDR2 is YSYEKL. The CDR3 is 16 amino acids.